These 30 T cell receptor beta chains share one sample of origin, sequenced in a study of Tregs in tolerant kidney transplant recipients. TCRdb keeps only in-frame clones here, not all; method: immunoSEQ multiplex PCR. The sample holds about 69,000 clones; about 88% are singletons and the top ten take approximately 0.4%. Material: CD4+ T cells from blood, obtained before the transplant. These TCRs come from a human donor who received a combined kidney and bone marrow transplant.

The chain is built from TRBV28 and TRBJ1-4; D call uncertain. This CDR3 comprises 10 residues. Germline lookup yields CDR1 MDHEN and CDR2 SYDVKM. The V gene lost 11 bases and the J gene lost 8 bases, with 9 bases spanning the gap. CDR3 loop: CASGREKLFF. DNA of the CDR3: TGTGCCTCCGGGAGGGAAAAACTGTTTTTT.

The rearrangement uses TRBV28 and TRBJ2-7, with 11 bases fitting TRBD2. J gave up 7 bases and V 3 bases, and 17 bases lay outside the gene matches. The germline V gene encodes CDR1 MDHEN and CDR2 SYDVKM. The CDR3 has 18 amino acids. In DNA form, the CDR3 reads TGTGCCAGCAGTTTGGTTAGCGGGAGGGCCGGCCCTTCCAAGGAGCAGTACTTC. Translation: CASSLVSGRAGPSKEQYF.

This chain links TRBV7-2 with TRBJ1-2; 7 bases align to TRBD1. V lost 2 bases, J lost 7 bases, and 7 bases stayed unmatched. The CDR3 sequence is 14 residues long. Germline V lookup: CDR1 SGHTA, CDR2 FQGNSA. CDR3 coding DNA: TGTGCCAGCAGCTTAAACAGGGGAACCTCTGGCTACACCTTC. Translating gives CASSLNRGTSGYTF.

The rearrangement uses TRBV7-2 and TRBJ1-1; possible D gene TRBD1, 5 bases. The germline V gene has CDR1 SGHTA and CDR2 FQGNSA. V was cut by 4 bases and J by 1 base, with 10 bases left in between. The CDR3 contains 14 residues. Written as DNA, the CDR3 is TGTGCCAGCAGCTGGGGAGGGGAGAACACTGAAGCTTTCTTT. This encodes CASSWGGENTEAFF. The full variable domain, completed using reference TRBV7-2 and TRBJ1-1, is GAGVSQSPSNKVTEKGKDVELRCDPISGHTALYWYRQSLGQGLEFLIYFQGNSAPDKSGLPSDRFSAERTGGSVSTLTIQRTQQEDSAVYLCASSWGGENTEAFFGQGTRLTVV.

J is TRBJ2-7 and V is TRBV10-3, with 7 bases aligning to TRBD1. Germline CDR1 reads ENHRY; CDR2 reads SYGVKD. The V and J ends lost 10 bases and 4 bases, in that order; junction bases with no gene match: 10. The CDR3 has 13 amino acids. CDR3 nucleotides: TGTGCCACCCGGACAGGTGAGGTATACGAGCAGTACTTC. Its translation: CATRTGEVYEQYF.

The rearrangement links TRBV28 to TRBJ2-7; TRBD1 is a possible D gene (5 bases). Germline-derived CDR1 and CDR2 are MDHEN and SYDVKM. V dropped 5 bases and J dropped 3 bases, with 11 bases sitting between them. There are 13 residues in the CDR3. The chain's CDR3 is CASSKDSVYEQYF. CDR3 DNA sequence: TGTGCCAGCAGTAAAGACAGTGTCTACGAGCAGTACTTC.

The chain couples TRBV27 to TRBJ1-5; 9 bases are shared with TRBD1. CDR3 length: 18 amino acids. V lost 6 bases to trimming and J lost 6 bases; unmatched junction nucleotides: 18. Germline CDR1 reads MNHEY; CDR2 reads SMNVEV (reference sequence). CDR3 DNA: TGTGCCAGCAGCTCTTTGGGGTCTGGGACAGGGATAAGTCAGCCCCAGCATTTT. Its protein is CASSSLGSGTGISQPQHF.

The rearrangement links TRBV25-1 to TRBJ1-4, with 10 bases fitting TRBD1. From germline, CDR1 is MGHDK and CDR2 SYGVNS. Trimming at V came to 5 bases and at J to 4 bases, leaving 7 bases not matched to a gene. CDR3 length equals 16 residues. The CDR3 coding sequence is TGTGCCAGCAGTTTGGGTCGGGACAGGGGTAATGAAAAACTGTTTTTT. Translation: CASSLGRDRGNEKLFF.

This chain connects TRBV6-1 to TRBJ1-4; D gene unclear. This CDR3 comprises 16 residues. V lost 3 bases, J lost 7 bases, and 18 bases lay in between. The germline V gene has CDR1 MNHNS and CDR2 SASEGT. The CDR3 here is CASSDQAAEISEKLFF. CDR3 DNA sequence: TGTGCCAGCAGTGATCAAGCGGCAGAGATATCTGAAAAACTGTTTTTT.

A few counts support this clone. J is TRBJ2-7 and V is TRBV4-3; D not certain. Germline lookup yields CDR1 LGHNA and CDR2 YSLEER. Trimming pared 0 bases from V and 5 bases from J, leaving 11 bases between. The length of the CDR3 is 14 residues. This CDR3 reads CASSQDGDRDEQYF. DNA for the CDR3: TGCGCCAGCAGCCAAGATGGCGACCGGGACGAGCAGTACTTC.

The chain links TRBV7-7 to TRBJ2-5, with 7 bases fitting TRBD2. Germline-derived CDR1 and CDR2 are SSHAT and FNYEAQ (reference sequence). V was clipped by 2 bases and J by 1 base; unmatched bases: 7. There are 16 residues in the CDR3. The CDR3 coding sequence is TGTGCCAGCAGCTTAACCAGCGGGAATCTCCAAGAGACCCAGTACTTC. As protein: CASSLTSGNLQETQYF.

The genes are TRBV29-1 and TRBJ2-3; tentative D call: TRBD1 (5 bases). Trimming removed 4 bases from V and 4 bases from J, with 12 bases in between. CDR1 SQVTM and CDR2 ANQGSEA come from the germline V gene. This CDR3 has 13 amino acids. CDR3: CSVGAGIPDTQYF. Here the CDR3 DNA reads TGCAGCGTTGGGGCAGGGATCCCAGATACGCAGTATTTT.

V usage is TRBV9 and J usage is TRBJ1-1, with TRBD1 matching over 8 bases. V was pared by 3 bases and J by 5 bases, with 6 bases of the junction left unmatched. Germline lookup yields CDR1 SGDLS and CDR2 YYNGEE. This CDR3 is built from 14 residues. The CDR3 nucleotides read TGTGCCAGCAGCGCCGGACAGGGAGAGACTGAAGCTTTCTTT. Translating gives CASSAGQGETEAFF. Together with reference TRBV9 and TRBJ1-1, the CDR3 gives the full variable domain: DSGVTQTPKHLITATGQRVTLRCSPRSGDLSVYWYQQSLDQGLQFLIQYYNGEERAKGNILERFSAQQFPDLHSELNLSSLELGDSALYFCASSAGQGETEAFFGQGTRLTVV.

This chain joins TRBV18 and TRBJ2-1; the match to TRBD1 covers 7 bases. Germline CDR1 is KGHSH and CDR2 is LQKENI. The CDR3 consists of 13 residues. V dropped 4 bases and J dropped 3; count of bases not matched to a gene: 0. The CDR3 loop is CASSRTGYNEQFF. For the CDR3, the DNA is TGTGCCAGCTCACGGACAGGCTACAATGAGCAGTTCTTC.

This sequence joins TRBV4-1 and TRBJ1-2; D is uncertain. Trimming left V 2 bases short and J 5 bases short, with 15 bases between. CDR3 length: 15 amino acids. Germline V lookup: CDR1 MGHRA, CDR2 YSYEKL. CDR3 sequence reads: CASSQSSGERYGYTF. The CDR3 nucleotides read TGCGCCAGCAGCCAATCTTCTGGGGAGAGGTATGGCTACACCTTC.

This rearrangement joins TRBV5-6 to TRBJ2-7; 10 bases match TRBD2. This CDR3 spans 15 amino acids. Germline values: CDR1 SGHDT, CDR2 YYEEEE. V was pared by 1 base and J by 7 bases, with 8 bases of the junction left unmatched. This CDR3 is CASSLKAGGSWEQYF. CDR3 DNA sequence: TGTGCCAGCAGCTTGAAAGCGGGAGGGTCTTGGGAGCAGTACTTC.

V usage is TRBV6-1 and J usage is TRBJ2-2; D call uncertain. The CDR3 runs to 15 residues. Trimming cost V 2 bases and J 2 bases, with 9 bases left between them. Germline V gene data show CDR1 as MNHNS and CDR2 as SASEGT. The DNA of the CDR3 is TGTGCCAGCAGTGAATTTGGAGCAAACACCGGGGAGCTGTTTTTT. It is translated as CASSEFGANTGELFF.

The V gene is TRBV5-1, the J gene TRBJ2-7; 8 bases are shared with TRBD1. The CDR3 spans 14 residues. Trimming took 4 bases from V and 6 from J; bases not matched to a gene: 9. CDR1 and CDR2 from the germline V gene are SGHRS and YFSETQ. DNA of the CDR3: TGCGCCAGCAGCCCTCTGACAGGGGTCAGCGAGCAGTACTTC. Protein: CASSPLTGVSEQYF.

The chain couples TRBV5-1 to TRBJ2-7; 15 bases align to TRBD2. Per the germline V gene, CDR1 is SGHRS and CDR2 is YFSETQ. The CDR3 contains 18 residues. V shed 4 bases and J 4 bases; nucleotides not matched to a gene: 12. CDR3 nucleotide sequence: TGCGCCAGCAGCGATATCAGGACTAGCGGGAGGGCCGTATACGAGCAGTACTTC. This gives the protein CASSDIRTSGRAVYEQYF.

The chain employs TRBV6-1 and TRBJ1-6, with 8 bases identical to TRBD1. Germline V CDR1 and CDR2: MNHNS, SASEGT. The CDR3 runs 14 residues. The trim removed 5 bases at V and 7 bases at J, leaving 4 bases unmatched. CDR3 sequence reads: CASSRQGSNSPLHF. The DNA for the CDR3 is TGTGCCAGCAGTAGACAGGGGTCGAATTCACCCCTCCACTTT.

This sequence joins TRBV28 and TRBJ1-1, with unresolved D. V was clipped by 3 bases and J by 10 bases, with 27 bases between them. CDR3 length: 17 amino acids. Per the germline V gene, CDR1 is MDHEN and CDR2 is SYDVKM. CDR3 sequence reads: CASSFLLPRVAPKPAFF. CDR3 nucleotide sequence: TGTGCCAGCAGTTTTCTTCTCCCGCGGGTGGCCCCGAAACCAGCTTTCTTT.

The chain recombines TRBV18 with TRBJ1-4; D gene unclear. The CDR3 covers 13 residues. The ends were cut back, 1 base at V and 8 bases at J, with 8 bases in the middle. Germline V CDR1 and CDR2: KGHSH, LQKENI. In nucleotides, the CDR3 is TGTGCCAGCTCACCACAGGGAGAAGAAAAACTGTTTTTT. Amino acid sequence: CASSPQGEEKLFF.

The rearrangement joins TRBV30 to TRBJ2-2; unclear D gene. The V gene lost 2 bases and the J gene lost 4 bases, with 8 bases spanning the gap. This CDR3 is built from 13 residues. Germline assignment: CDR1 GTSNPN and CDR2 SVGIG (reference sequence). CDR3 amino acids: CAWSPHITGELFF. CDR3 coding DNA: TGTGCCTGGAGTCCCCACATCACCGGGGAGCTGTTTTTT.

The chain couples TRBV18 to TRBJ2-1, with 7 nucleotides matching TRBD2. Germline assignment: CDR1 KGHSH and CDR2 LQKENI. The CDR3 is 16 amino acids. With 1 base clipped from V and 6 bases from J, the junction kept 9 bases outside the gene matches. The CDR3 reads CASSPLGGRVGNEQFF. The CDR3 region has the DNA TGTGCCAGCTCACCACTGGGCGGGAGAGTCGGCAATGAGCAGTTCTTC.

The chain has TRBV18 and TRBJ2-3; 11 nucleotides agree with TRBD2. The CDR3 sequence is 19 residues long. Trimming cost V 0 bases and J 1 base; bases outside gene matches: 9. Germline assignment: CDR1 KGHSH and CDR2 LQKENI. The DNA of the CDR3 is TGTGCCAGCTCACCACCGAGCCACCTAGCGGGAGGAGGCACAGATACGCAGTATTTT. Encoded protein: CASSPPSHLAGGGTDTQYF.

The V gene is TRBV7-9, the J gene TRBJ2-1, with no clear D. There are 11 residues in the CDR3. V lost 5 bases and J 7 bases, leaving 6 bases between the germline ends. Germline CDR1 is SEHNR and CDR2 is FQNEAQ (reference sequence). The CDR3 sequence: CASSPRNEQFF. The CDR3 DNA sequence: TGTGCCAGCAGCCCTAGAAATGAGCAGTTCTTC. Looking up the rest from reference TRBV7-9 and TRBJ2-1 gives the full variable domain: DTGVSQNPRHKITKRGQNVTFRCDPISEHNRLYWYRQTLGQGPEFLTYFQNEAQLEKSRLLSDRFSAERPKGSFSTLEIQRTEQGDSAMYLCASSPRNEQFFGPGTRLTVL.

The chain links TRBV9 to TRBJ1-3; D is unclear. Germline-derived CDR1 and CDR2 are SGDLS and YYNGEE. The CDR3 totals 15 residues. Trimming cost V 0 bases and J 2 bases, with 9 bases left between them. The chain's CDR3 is CASSVATGTGNTIYF. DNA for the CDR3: TGTGCCAGCAGCGTAGCCACGGGTACTGGAAACACCATATATTTT. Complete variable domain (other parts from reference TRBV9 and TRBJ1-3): DSGVTQTPKHLITATGQRVTLRCSPRSGDLSVYWYQQSLDQGLQFLIQYYNGEERAKGNILERFSAQQFPDLHSELNLSSLELGDSALYFCASSVATGTGNTIYFGEGSWLTVV.

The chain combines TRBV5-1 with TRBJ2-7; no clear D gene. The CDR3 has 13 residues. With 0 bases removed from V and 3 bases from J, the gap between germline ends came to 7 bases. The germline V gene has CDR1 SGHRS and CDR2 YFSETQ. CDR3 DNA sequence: TGCGCCAGCAGCTTGGCTATACTCTACGAGCAGTACTTC. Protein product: CASSLAILYEQYF.

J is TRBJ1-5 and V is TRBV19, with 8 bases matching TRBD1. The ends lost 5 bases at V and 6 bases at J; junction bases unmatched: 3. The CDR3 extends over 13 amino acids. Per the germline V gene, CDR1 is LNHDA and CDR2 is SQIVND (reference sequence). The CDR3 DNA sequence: TGTGCCAGTAGTCCGGACAGGGCTCAGCCCCAGCATTTT. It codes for CASSPDRAQPQHF.

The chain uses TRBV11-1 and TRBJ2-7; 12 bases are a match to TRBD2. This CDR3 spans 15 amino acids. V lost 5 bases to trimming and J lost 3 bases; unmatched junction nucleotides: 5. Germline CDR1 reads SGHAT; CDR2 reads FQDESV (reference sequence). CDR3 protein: CASSPSGRGLYEQYF. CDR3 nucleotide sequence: TGTGCCAGCAGCCCTAGCGGGAGGGGGCTCTACGAGCAGTACTTC.